One T cell receptor beta chain is described in this entry. Its antigen is not identified. The entry originates in a study of pediatric ulcerative colitis. The germline V and J ends were trimmed by 5 bases and 3 bases, with 19 bases remaining between them. The CDR3 contains 17 residues. CDR1 and CDR2 (germline): SEHNR, FQNEAQ (reference sequence). Points from the study as a whole: Blood samples from a couple of patients yielded substantially fewer templates and were excluded from blood-rectal overlap analysis.

Each sample received Survey-level depth of up to 500,000 reads. Sequencing was performed with immunoSEQ multiplex PCR; in TCRdb, only in-frame clones are kept and a portion is missing. The sample shows 37,000 or so clones, less than 85% of them seen only once. No immunosuppressive drugs were given to ulcerative colitis patients before diagnostic colonoscopy. At colonoscopy, a blood sample was also collected. Sample: blood. The receptor's source is a girl aged 10-17 years with moderate ulcerative colitis. The chain employs TRBV7-9 and TRBJ2-2, with D possibly TRBD1 on 6 matching bases. CDR3 sequence: CASSPDRILRDTGELFF. The CDR3 region has the DNA TGTGCCAGCAGCCCGGACAGAATCCTGCGGGACACCGGGGAGCTGTTTTTT.